This record covers a single T cell receptor (beta chain). Antigen: not known. This entry belongs to a study of cytomegalovirus exposure and HLA in healthy donors. Notes on the study in general: By HLA locus, TCR association rates varied in a later analysis, with DRB1 showing the most and HLA-C the fewest.

The PCR ran on 60 Vbeta and 13 Jbeta primers. Clones were sequenced by immunoSEQ multiplex PCR, and TCRdb holds only the in-frame ones, with some missing. Of 100,000 to 150,000 clones listed, around 66% are singletons. This clonotype was sampled from a man younger than 35 in good health and CMV-seronegative. Sequenced material: PBMCs.

DNA of the CDR3: TGTGCCAGCAGCCTACAGGGGATGGGGGAGCTGTTTTTT. This translates into CASSLQGMGELFF. This chain joins TRBV11-2 and TRBJ2-2; 7 nucleotides agree with TRBD1. This CDR3 is built from 13 residues. The J segment lost 8 bases and the V segment lost 5 bases, leaving 5 bases of the junction unmatched. Germline V CDR1 and CDR2: SGHAT, FQNNGV.